This TCR beta chain was captured by sequencing in a study of Ad26.COV2.S vaccination and SARS-CoV-2 variants. Specified treatment: roughly 19 received Ad26.COV2.S at low or high dose, single or two shots; 5 received placebo; per-sample allocation not given. The study sampled participants on day 63 after the first vaccine or placebo injection. Germline V lookup: CDR1 SGHTS, CDR2 YDEGEE. The CDR3 has 12 residues. The V end lost 4 bases, the J end lost 6 bases, and 10 bases lay between the germline ends. Assay used: immunoSEQ multiplex PCR; TCRdb lists only in-frame clones, some missing. Among fewer than 900,000 clones listed, 80% to 90% were seen once.

The starting material was peripheral blood, obtained in a trial of Ad26.COV2.S vaccine versus placebo. The clonotype was recovered from a person aged 18-65 years who received the Ad26.COV2.S COVID-19 vaccine or a placebo. This chain joins TRBV5-8 and TRBJ1-2, with D uncertain. The CDR3 DNA reads as TGTGCCAGCAGCCTTCAAAGCCATGGCTACACCTTC. Encoded protein: CASSLQSHGYTF.